The entry that follows covers one T cell receptor (beta chain) sequence. Its antigen is as yet unknown. Library preparation (for TCRbeta) was performed with unique molecular identifiers. TCRdb recomputed calls from the PCR reads with MiXCR, one row per CDR3 protein. Among about 440,000 distinct CDR3 sequences listed, approximately 42% were seen once. This sample was included in a study of T-cell reconstitution after alpha-beta-depleted transplantation in children. Study-level points and caveats: T-cell numbers and diversity one year post-transplant derived largely from freshly generated T cells.

Germline V CDR1 and CDR2: GTSNPN, SVGIG (reference sequence). Trimming shortened V by 5 bases and J by 5 bases, and 18 bases separated the two germline ends. This CDR3 region has 14 residues. Sequencing was performed on PBMCs, taken before TCRalphabeta/CD19-depleted stem cell transplant. The chain uses TRBV30 and TRBJ2-5, with D tentatively TRBD2 (5 bases). The origin of this receptor is a girl aged 2 to 9 with aplastic anemia, due to receive a stem cell transplant. The CDR3 spells CAWGPGWIRETQYF. DNA for the CDR3: TGTGCCTGGGGGCCGGGGTGGATTCGGGAGACCCAGTACTTC.